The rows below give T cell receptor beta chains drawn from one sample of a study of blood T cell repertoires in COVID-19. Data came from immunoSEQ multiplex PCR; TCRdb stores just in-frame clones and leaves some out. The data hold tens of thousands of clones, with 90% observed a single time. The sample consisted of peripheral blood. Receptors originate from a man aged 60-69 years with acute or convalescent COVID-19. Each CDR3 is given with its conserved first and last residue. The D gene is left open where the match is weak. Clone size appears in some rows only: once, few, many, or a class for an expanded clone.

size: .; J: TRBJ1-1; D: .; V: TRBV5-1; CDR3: CASKEGGRPTEAFF; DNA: TGCGCCAGCAAAGAGGGCGGGAGACCCACTGAAGCTTTCTTT
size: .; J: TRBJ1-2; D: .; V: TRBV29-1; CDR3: CSVEDPDSQNYGYTF; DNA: TGCAGCGTTGAAGACCCGGACAGCCAAAACTATGGCTACACCTTC
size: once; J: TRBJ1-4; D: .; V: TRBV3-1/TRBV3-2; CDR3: CASSQTTGIEKLFF; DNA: TGTGCCAGCAGCCAAACAACAGGGATTGAAAAACTGTTTTTT
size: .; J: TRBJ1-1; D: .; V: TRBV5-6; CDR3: CASSLTATNTEAFF; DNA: TGTGCCAGCAGCTTAACAGCAACGAACACTGAAGCTTTCTTT
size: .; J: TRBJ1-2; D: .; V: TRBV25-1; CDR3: CASSRENYGYTF; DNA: TGTGCCAGCAGTCGGGAAAACTATGGCTACACCTTC
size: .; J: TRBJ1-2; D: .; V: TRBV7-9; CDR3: CASSLSSRWTGYGYTF; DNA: TGTGCCAGCAGCTTAAGCTCCCGGTGGACGGGGTATGGCTACACCTTC
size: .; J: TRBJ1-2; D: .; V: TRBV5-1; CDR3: CASSAQGPNYGYTF; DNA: TGCGCCAGCAGCGCTCAGGGGCCTAACTATGGCTACACCTTC
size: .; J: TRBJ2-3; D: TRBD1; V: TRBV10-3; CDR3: CAISDSAGGKTQYF; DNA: TGTGCCATCAGTGACTCGGCAGGGGGAAAGACGCAGTATTTT
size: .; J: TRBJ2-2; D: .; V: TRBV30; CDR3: CAWSPGMTGELFF; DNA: TGTGCCTGGAGTCCAGGGATGACCGGGGAGCTGTTTTTT
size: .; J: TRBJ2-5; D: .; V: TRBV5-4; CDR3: CASSLGLLGETQYF; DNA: TGTGCCAGCAGCTTGGGTCTGCTCGGAGAGACCCAGTACTTC
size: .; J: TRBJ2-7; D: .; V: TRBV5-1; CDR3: CASSLDLGPYEQYF; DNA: TGCGCCAGCAGCTTGGACCTTGGGCCCTACGAGCAGTACTTC
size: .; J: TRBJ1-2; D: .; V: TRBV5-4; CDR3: CASSPDNWGGYTF; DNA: TGTGCCAGCAGCCCGGACAACTGGGGTGGCTACACCTTC
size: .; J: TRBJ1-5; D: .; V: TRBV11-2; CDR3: CASSLEFGTNHQPQHF; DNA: TGTGCCAGCAGCTTAGAGTTCGGGACAAATCATCAGCCCCAGCATTTT
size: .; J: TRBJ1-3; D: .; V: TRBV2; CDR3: CASRSTGNTIYF; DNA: TGTGCCAGCAGGAGTACTGGAAACACCATATATTTT
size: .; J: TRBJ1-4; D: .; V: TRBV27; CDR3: CASSFSGNEKLFF; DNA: TGTGCCAGCAGTTTTTCAGGGAATGAAAAACTGTTTTTT
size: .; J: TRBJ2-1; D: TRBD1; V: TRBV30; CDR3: CACGQGVNEQFF; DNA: TGTGCTTGTGGACAGGGGGTAAATGAGCAGTTCTTC
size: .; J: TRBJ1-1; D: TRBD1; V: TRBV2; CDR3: CASAQGRTGWTEAFF; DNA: TGTGCCAGCGCCCAAGGGAGGACAGGGTGGACTGAAGCTTTCTTT
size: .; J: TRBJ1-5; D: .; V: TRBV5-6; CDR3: CASSLVNQPQHF; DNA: TGTGCCAGCAGCTTGGTAAATCAGCCCCAGCATTTT
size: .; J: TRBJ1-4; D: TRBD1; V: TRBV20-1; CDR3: CSASTSTGSGKLFF; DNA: TGCAGTGCTAGTACGTCGACAGGGTCAGGAAAACTGTTTTTT
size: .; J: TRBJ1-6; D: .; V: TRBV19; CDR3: CASTARVGYNSPLHF; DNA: TGTGCCAGTACGGCCAGGGTGGGGTATAATTCACCCCTCCACTTT
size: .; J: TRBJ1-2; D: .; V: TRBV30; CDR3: CAWSRTVESGYTF; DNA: TGTGCCTGGAGCCGGACAGTCGAGTCAGGCTACACCTTC
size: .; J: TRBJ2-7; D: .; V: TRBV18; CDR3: CASSLEQDYEQYF; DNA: TGTGCCAGCTCACTCGAGCAGGACTACGAGCAGTACTTC
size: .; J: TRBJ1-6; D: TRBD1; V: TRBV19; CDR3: CATASPDRVNSPLHF; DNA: TGTGCCACAGCCTCCCCGGACAGGGTTAATTCACCCCTCCACTTT
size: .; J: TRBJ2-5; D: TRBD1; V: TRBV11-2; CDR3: CASSLDRTGAFLQYF; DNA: TGTGCCAGCAGCTTAGATAGGACAGGGGCCTTCCTCCAGTACTTC
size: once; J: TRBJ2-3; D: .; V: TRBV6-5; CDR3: CASSSSTSTDTQYF; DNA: .
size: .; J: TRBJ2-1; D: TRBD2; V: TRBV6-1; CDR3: CASSELGLAAYNEQFF; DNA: TGTGCCAGCAGCGAACTCGGACTAGCGGCCTACAATGAGCAGTTCTTC
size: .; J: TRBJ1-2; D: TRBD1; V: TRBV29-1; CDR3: CSVLSTGGNGYTF; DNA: TGCAGCGTCCTCTCGACAGGGGGCAATGGCTACACCTTC
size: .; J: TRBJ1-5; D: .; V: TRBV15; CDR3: CATSGSLVQPQHF; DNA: TGTGCCACCAGCGGATCACTAGTTCAGCCCCAGCATTTT
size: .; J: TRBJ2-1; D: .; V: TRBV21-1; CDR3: CASSKISRVSYNEQFF; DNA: TGTGCCAGCAGCAAAATAAGCAGGGTCTCCTACAATGAGCAGTTCTTC
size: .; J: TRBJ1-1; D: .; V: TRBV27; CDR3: CASSLGGSDTEAFF; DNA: TGTGCCAGCAGTTTAGGAGGGAGCGACACTGAAGCTTTCTTT
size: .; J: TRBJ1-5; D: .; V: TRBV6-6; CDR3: CAISFQGSKDQPQHF; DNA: TGTGCCATTTCCTTCCAGGGGTCCAAGGATCAGCCCCAGCATTTT
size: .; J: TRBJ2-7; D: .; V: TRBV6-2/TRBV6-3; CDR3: CASSSPTSYEQYF; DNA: TGTGCCAGCAGTTCCCCTACTAGTTACGAGCAGTACTTC
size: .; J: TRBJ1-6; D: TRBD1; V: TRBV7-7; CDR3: CASSSPGGTLHF; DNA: TGTGCCAGCAGCTCCCCAGGGGGCACCCTCCACTTT
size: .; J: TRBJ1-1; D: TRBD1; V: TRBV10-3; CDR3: CAIRTGGAYTEAFF; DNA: TGTGCCATCAGGACAGGGGGCGCGTACACTGAAGCTTTCTTT
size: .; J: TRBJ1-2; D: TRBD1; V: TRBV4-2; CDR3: CASSQGGTGRDGYTF; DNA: TGTGCCAGCAGCCAAGGGGGGACAGGGAGGGATGGCTACACCTTC
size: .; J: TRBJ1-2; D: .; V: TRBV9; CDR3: CASSVVRVPTNYGYTF; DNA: TGTGCCAGCAGCGTAGTCAGGGTCCCAACTAACTATGGCTACACCTTC
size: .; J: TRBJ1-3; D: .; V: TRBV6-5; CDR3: CASSYFSQSGNTIYF; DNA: TGTGCCAGCAGTTACTTTTCCCAATCTGGAAACACCATATATTTT
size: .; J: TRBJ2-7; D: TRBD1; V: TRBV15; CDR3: CATSNYGTASYEQYF; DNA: TGTGCCACCAGCAATTACGGGACAGCTTCCTACGAGCAGTACTTC
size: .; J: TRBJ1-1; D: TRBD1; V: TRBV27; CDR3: CASSYYRDRSLEAFF; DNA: TGTGCCAGCAGTTACTACCGGGACAGGTCCCTTGAAGCTTTCTTT